The 28 T cell receptor beta chains below were found in one sample sequenced in a study of T cells in women clearing cervical HPV infection. Data came from immunoSEQ multiplex PCR; TCRdb stores just in-frame clones and leaves some out. The table lists 45,000 to 55,000 clones. The sequenced sample was blood buffy coat. The source of these receptors is a woman aged 18 to 69 with a cervical HPV16 infection that either progressed to CIN3+ or cleared (not recorded which).

A remark on this clone: The read ends 3 residues before the CDR3 terminus; that terminus is restored from the germline J gene. This rearrangement joins TRBV2 to TRBJ2-2, with TRBD1 matching 9 bases. CDR3 length: 12 amino acids. Germline V CDR1 and CDR2: SNHLY, FYNNEI. Incomplete CDR3 DNA: TGTGCCAGTGGACAGGGGAATTCACCG. Translated: CASGQGNSP. In full, the CDR3 reads CASGQGNSPLFF.

With respect to this clone: The read terminates 3 residues ahead of where the CDR3 ends, so the germline J gene completes it. The V gene is TRBV4-2, the J gene TRBJ1-1; TRBD1 aligns across 7 bases. V shed 1 base, J shed 1 base, and the junction held 3 bases outside the gene matches. CDR3 length: 15 residues. From germline, CDR1 is LGHNA and CDR2 YNFKEQ. The CDR3 DNA, read in part, is TGTGCCAGCAGCCAAGCGCCAGGGGGGAACACTGAA. Translated: CASSQAPGGNTE. The entire CDR3 protein reads CASSQAPGGNTEAFF.

Partial CDR3 DNA: TGTGCCAGCTCACCAGGCAGGGGTTCCTACGAG. This translates into CASSPGRGSYE. The CDR3 reads in full as CASSPGRGSYEQYF. This chain joins TRBV18 and TRBJ2-7; D perhaps matches TRBD1 (6 bases). From the germline J gene comes the end of the CDR3, since the read stops 3 residues before it. This CDR3 region has 14 residues. Trimming shortened V by 2 bases and J by 1 base, and 9 bases separated the two germline ends. CDR1 and CDR2 from the germline V gene are KGHSH and LQKENI.

With respect to this clone: The read falls 3 residues short of the CDR3 end, and the missing part is taken from the germline J gene. This chain uses TRBV7-9 with TRBJ1-1, with D hard to call. Trimming pared 5 bases from V and 1 base from J, leaving 8 bases between. The germline V gene encodes CDR1 SEHNR and CDR2 FQNEAQ (reference sequence). CDR3 size: 13 residues. The sequenced part of the CDR3 DNA is TGTGCCAGCAGCCTTAAGGCGAACACTGAA. Amino acid sequence: CASSLKANTE. The whole CDR3 is CASSLKANTEAFF.

For this clone: The sequence runs out 3 residues before the end of the CDR3; the remainder is reconstructed from the germline J gene. The chain is built from TRBV28 and TRBJ2-7; D is perhaps TRBD1 (6 bases). Looked up from germline, CDR1 is MDHEN and CDR2 is SYDVKM. V lost 5 bases and J 6 bases, leaving 20 bases between the germline ends. The length of the CDR3 is 15 residues. This CDR3 reads CASSGTGTPSGEQYF. The sequenced CDR3 bases are TGTGCCAGCAGTGGTACCGGGACACCGAGTGGCGAG.

Regarding this clone: The sequenced fragment ends 3 residues before the CDR3 boundary, so the rest is inferred from the germline J gene. The rearrangement joins TRBV6-4 to TRBJ2-5, with 13 bases identical to TRBD2. With 2 bases clipped from V and 4 bases from J, the junction kept 1 base outside the gene matches. From germline, CDR1 is MRHNA and CDR2 SNTAGT. This CDR3 has 15 residues. The covered CDR3 bases are TGTGCCAGCAGTGACACTAGCGGGGGGGCAGAGACC. It codes for CASSDTSGGAET. The full CDR3 reads CASSDTSGGAETQYF.

Regarding this clone: With the read ending 3 residues before the CDR3 end, the germline J gene is used to fill in that end. The chain has TRBV7-8 and TRBJ2-2, with D possibly TRBD2 on 6 matching bases. Germline-derived CDR1 and CDR2 are SGHVS and FQNEAQ. This CDR3 is built from 17 residues. With 3 bases removed from V and 0 bases from J, the gap between germline ends came to 14 bases. CDR3 bases read: TGTGCCAGCAGCTTGTTTTTACGGGGGTCGAACACCGGGGAG. It specifies CASSLFLRGSNTGE. The CDR3 in its entirety is CASSLFLRGSNTGELFF. The whole variable domain, remainder taken from reference TRBV7-8 and TRBJ2-2, is GAGVSQSPRYKVAKRGQDVALRCDPISGHVSLFWYQQALGQGPEFLTYFQNEAQLDKSGLPSDRFFAERPEGSVSTLKIQRTQQEDSAVYLCASSLFLRGSNTGELFFGEGSRLTVL.

Comment on this clone: With the read ending 3 residues before the CDR3 end, the germline J gene is used to fill in that end. The chain combines TRBV18 with TRBJ1-1; TRBD1 aligns across 7 bases. There are 17 residues in the CDR3. With V trimmed by 6 bases and J by 1 base, 14 bases remained unmatched. Germline V gene sequence: CDR1 KGHSH, CDR2 LQKENI. CDR3 protein: CASSAQGTTSANTEAFF. The DNA read from the CDR3 is TGTGCCAGCTCCGCACAGGGGACGACGAGTGCGAACACTGAA.

Concerning this clone itself: The observed sequence ends 3 residues before the CDR3 terminus, with the missing tail filled in from the germline J gene. V usage is TRBV6-1 and J usage is TRBJ2-7; TRBD1 aligns across 11 bases. Per germline, CDR1 MNHNS and CDR2 SASEGT. V was pared by 2 bases and J by 4 bases, with 4 bases of the junction left unmatched. The CDR3 has 15 residues. CDR3 DNA (partial): TGTGCCAGCAGTGAACAAGGACAGGGGGCTTACGAG. This gives the protein CASSEQGQGAYE. The whole CDR3 sequence reads CASSEQGQGAYEQYF.

As to this clone: The read ends 3 residues before the CDR3 terminus; that terminus is restored from the germline J gene. The rearrangement uses TRBV14 and TRBJ1-1, with 10 bases fitting TRBD1. CDR1 is SGHDN and CDR2 is FVKESK in the germline V gene. V lost 6 bases, J lost 3 bases, and 13 bases stayed unmatched. The CDR3 has 17 amino acids. The CDR3 reads CASRVTGQGMKDTEAFF. Partial CDR3 DNA: TGTGCCAGCAGGGTGACGGGACAGGGGATGAAAGACACTGAA.

A word on this clone: The CDR3 end falls 3 residues outside the read, so it is completed with the germline J gene. V gene TRBV30 combines with J gene TRBJ2-7, with a possible D match to TRBD1 (6 bases). CDR3 length equals 12 residues. Trimming took 3 bases from V and 3 from J, leaving 9 bases between them. Germline CDR1 reads GTSNPN; CDR2 reads SVGIG (reference sequence). The CDR3 sequence: CAWRGGNYEQYF. CDR3 DNA, as far as it was read: TGTGCCTGGAGAGGGGGAAACTACGAG.

On this clone: The CDR3 end falls 3 residues outside the read, so it is completed with the germline J gene. This chain links TRBV4-1 with TRBJ2-5; D gene unclear. The CDR3 is made up of 13 amino acids. From germline, CDR1 is MGHRA and CDR2 YSYEKL. Deletions cut 3 bases from V and 4 bases from J, with 9 bases between. The CDR3 sequence is CASSHEKGETQYF. The part of the CDR3 DNA that was read is TGCGCCAGCAGCCATGAAAAAGGAGAGACC.

To note about this clone: The read ends 3 residues shy of where the CDR3 ends; the end is completed using the germline J gene. This chain joins TRBV7-6 and TRBJ2-1; 10 nucleotides match TRBD2. Germline V gene lookup returns CDR1 SGHVS and CDR2 FNYEAQ. With 5 bases clipped from V and 4 bases from J, the junction kept 5 bases outside the gene matches. The CDR3 length is 15 residues. This CDR3 reads CASSAGLAVYNEQFF. The covered CDR3 bases are TGTGCCAGCAGCGCTGGACTAGCGGTATACAATGAG.

In regard to this clone: From the germline J gene comes the end of the CDR3, since the read stops 3 residues before it. The rearrangement links TRBV19 to TRBJ2-7, with a weak D call TRBD1 (6 bases). The CDR3 has 16 amino acids. CDR1 is LNHDA, CDR2 SQIVND, per germline (reference sequence). Trimming removed 5 bases from V and 3 bases from J, with 20 bases in between. CDR3 DNA (partial): TGTGCCAGTAGTGACTACCGGGACACTACCCTCTACGAG. It codes for CASSDYRDTTLYE. From start to end, the CDR3 is CASSDYRDTTLYEQYF.

Worth noting for this clone: The CDR3 end lies 3 residues beyond the end of the read and is filled in from the germline J gene. The chain has TRBV7-2 and TRBJ1-4, with 7 nucleotides matching TRBD1. J gave up 8 bases and V 4 bases, and 10 bases lay outside the gene matches. Per germline, CDR1 SGHTA and CDR2 FQGNSA. The CDR3 covers 15 residues. The CDR3 loop is CASSYTQGPVEKLFF. The CDR3 bases that were read are TGTGCCAGCAGCTACACACAGGGGCCCGTGGAAAAA.

Comment on this clone: The CDR3 is cut off 3 residues early in the read; its end comes from the germline J gene. The gene calls are TRBV5-1 and TRBJ2-3, with 7 bases aligning to TRBD2. J was trimmed by 0 bases and V by 4 bases; bases with no gene match: 11. This CDR3 comprises 17 residues. Germline CDR1 SGHRS, CDR2 YFSETQ. The CDR3 bases that were read are TGCGCCAGCAGCCCATACCCTACGGGGGGTAGCACAGATACG. As protein: CASSPYPTGGSTDT. The entire CDR3 protein is CASSPYPTGGSTDTQYF. Drawing the rest from reference TRBV5-1 and TRBJ2-3, the complete variable domain is KAGVTQTPRYLIKTRGQQVTLSCSPISGHRSVSWYQQTPGQGLQFLFEYFSETQRNKGNFPGRFSGRQFSNSRSEMNVSTLELGDSALYLCASSPYPTGGSTDTQYFGPGTRLTVL.

Note on this clone: The CDR3 extends 3 residues past the end of the read, so its final part is completed from the germline J gene. The chain uses TRBV5-1 and TRBJ2-5, with a tentative D call TRBD1 (7 bases). The CDR3 covers 17 residues. V was trimmed by 1 base and J by 5 bases, leaving 21 bases between them. CDR1 and CDR2 from the germline V gene are SGHRS and YFSETQ. The CDR3: CASSLRGDSLNGETQYF. The part of the CDR3 DNA that was read is TGCGCCAGCAGCTTGAGGGGGGACAGCCTCAACGGGGAGACC.

Regarding this clone: The read terminates 3 residues ahead of where the CDR3 ends, so the germline J gene completes it. This chain connects TRBV2 to TRBJ1-2; 9 positions agree with TRBD1. J gave up 3 bases and V 8 bases, and 7 bases lay outside the gene matches. The germline V gene has CDR1 SNHLY and CDR2 FYNNEI. CDR3 size: 14 residues. CDR3 DNA, as far as it was read: TGTGCCAGCGGACGACAGGGGGTGGACTATGGC. It yields the protein CASGRQGVDYG. The entire CDR3 protein is CASGRQGVDYGYTF.

On this clone: The read ends 3 residues shy of where the CDR3 ends; the end is completed using the germline J gene. The chain employs TRBV6-4 and TRBJ1-6; D gene unclear. CDR1 is MRHNA and CDR2 is SNTAGT in the germline V gene. Trimming pared 2 bases from V and 5 bases from J, leaving 4 bases between. This CDR3 contains 13 residues. The CDR3 DNA, read in part, is TGTGCCAGCAGTGACAGGGATAATTCACCC. Encoded protein: CASSDRDNSP. The CDR3, in full, reads CASSDRDNSPLHF.

Comments on this clone: The read halts 3 residues ahead of the CDR3 end, with the missing end drawn from the germline J gene. The chain carries TRBV4-2 and TRBJ2-3; the match to TRBD1 covers 7 bases. The germline CDR1 and CDR2 sequences are LGHNA and YNFKEQ. CDR3 length equals 14 residues. CDR3 amino acids: CASSQRQGYQPQYF. CDR3 bases read: TGTGCCAGCAGCCAGAGACAGGGCTACCAGCCG.

In the case of this clone: The observed sequence ends 3 residues before the CDR3 terminus, with the missing tail filled in from the germline J gene. The chain has TRBV19 and TRBJ1-2; TRBD1 is a possible D gene (5 bases). Looked up from germline, CDR1 is LNHDA and CDR2 is SQIVND (reference sequence). The CDR3 totals 14 residues. Between the trimmed V and J ends, which lost 3 bases and 4 bases, there was a span of 12 bases. Incomplete CDR3 DNA: TGTGCCAGTAGTATGTCAGGGACTCCCTATGGC. This encodes CASSMSGTPYG. The whole CDR3 sequence is CASSMSGTPYGYTF.

With respect to this clone: The read terminates 3 residues ahead of where the CDR3 ends, so the germline J gene completes it. The genes are TRBV7-2 and TRBJ2-2; 7 bases line up with TRBD2. With 5 bases clipped from V and 5 bases from J, the junction kept 8 bases outside the gene matches. Germline V gene lookup returns CDR1 SGHTA and CDR2 FQGNSA. CDR3 length equals 15 residues. CDR3 sequence reads: CASSPPGGGTGELFF. The covered CDR3 bases are TGTGCCAGCAGCCCGCCCGGCGGGGGAACCGGGGAG.

Comments on this clone: The CDR3 extends 3 residues past the end of the read, so its final part is completed from the germline J gene. The rearrangement links TRBV5-1 to TRBJ1-1; tentative D call: TRBD1 (6 bases). Germline assignment: CDR1 SGHRS and CDR2 YFSETQ. There are 15 residues in the CDR3. The V end was cut by 8 bases, the J end by 0 bases, with 17 bases between. The sequenced part of the CDR3 DNA is TGCGCCAGTGCACCCCGGGACACCATGAACACTGAA. Its translation: CASAPRDTMNTE. The CDR3 in its entirety is CASAPRDTMNTEAFF.

Comments on this clone: The CDR3 extends 3 residues past the end of the read, so its final part is completed from the germline J gene. V and J are TRBV12-3 or TRBV12-4 and TRBJ1-6; D may be TRBD1 (6 bases). V lost 3 bases, J lost 5 bases, and 14 bases lay in between. The length of the CDR3 is 16 residues. The chain's CDR3 is CASSFRTVDHNSPLHF. CDR3 bases read: TGTGCCAGCAGTTTCCGGACAGTAGATCATAATTCACCC.

Details on this clone: From the germline J gene comes the end of the CDR3, since the read stops 3 residues before it. This chain links TRBV6-1 with TRBJ2-2, with TRBD2 as a possible D gene (6 bases). Looked up from germline, CDR1 is MNHNS and CDR2 is SASEGT. Trimming removed 3 bases at V and 4 bases at J, with 12 bases between. The CDR3 sequence is 15 residues long. The CDR3 loop reads CASSDWGVFTGELFF. The CDR3 DNA, read in part, is TGTGCCAGCAGTGATTGGGGGGTATTCACCGGGGAG.

As to this clone: The observed sequence ends 3 residues before the CDR3 terminus, with the missing tail filled in from the germline J gene. The chain employs TRBV11-2 and TRBJ1-2; D might be TRBD1 (5 bases). The V end was cut by 2 bases, the J end by 4 bases, with 11 bases between. CDR3 length: 14 amino acids. Per germline, CDR1 SGHAT and CDR2 FQNNGV. The covered CDR3 bases are TGTGCCAGCAGCTTATTCACAGGACGCTATGGC. Its protein is CASSLFTGRYG. The full CDR3 protein reads CASSLFTGRYGYTF.

To note about this clone: The read terminates 3 residues ahead of where the CDR3 ends, so the germline J gene completes it. The chain uses TRBV6-2 or TRBV6-3 and TRBJ2-3; a weak D match, TRBD1 (6 bases). The length of the CDR3 is 12 residues. Germline-derived CDR1 and CDR2 are MNHEY and SVGEGT. The DNA read from the CDR3 is TGTGCCAGCAGCCTCCCAGGGGAGACG. This gives the protein CASSLPGET. Given in full, the CDR3 is CASSLPGETQYF.

As concerns this clone: The sequenced fragment ends 3 residues before the CDR3 boundary, so the rest is inferred from the germline J gene. The V and J genes are TRBV28 and TRBJ2-7; 7 nucleotides agree with TRBD1. Germline V gene data show CDR1 as MDHEN and CDR2 as SYDVKM. CDR3 length: 14 residues. V lost 6 bases and J lost 6; bases outside the gene matches: 11. CDR3 region: CASSPDRISSEQYF. Partial CDR3 DNA: TGTGCCAGCAGCCCGGACAGGATCTCTAGCGAG.